Following are 27 T cell receptor beta chains from one sample sequenced in a study of T cell responses to AZD1222 COVID-19 vaccine. Profiling relied on immunoSEQ multiplex PCR, and the TCRdb table lists in-frame clones only, not all of them. Of about 120,000 clones detected, more than 75% appear once; the ten largest clones hold approximately 3.5%. The sequencing used peripheral blood, collected on day 0 of AZD1222 vaccination. These receptors came from an adult in good health.

The chain joins TRBV27 to TRBJ2-7, with TRBD2 identical over 9 bases. CDR1 is MNHEY and CDR2 is SMNVEV in the germline V gene (reference sequence). The CDR3 totals 18 residues. V shed 5 bases and J 3 bases; nucleotides not matched to a gene: 17. The CDR3 nucleotides read TGTGCCAGCAGTGGGGCCAAAACCGGGACTAGCAAACTCTACGAGCAGTACTTC. Its translation is CASSGAKTGTSKLYEQYF.

The gene calls are TRBV2 and TRBJ2-2, with D perhaps given as TRBD1 or TRBD2 (5 bases each). Trimming cost V 8 bases and J 3 bases, with 7 bases left between them. CDR3 length: 12 residues. CDR1 and CDR2 (germline): SNHLY, FYNNEI. The CDR3 DNA reads as TGTGCCAGCGGGGGAGACACCGGGGAGCTGTTTTTT. Residues: CASGGDTGELFF.

Relative to its sample, this clone is medium-sized. CDR3 in amino acids: CASSPRSGELFF. As DNA, the CDR3 is TGTGCCAGCAGCCCGCGCAGCGGGGAGCTGTTTTTT. The chain combines TRBV7-3 with TRBJ2-2; D not certain. The CDR3 runs to 12 residues. Germline lookup yields CDR1 SGHTA and CDR2 FQGTGA. The V end lost 5 bases, the J end lost 7 bases, and 8 bases lay between the germline ends.

CDR3 DNA: TGTGCCAGCAGCCCCAGGGTCTTTCCAGGGACAGATACGCAGTATTTT. Encoded protein: CASSPRVFPGTDTQYF. The chain joins TRBV5-6 to TRBJ2-3; tentative D call: TRBD1 (5 bases). This CDR3 comprises 16 residues. V was trimmed by 4 bases and J by 3 bases, leaving 18 bases between them. The germline V gene has CDR1 SGHDT and CDR2 YYEEEE. Drawing the rest from reference TRBV5-6 and TRBJ2-3, the complete variable domain is DAGVTQSPTHLIKTRGQQVTLRCSPKSGHDTVSWYQQALGQGPQFIFQYYEEEERQRGNFPDRFSGHQFPNYSSELNVNALLLGDSALYLCASSPRVFPGTDTQYFGPGTRLTVL.

This sequence joins TRBV5-1 and TRBJ1-1, with D hard to call. The V gene lost 3 bases and the J gene lost 0 bases, with 9 bases spanning the gap. The germline V gene has CDR1 SGHRS and CDR2 YFSETQ. This CDR3 region has 14 residues. CDR3 loop: CASSWSGVNTEAFF. CDR3 nucleotides: TGCGCCAGCAGCTGGTCAGGAGTGAACACTGAAGCTTTCTTT.

CDR3 protein: CAISENTATNEKLFF. CDR3 nucleotide sequence: TGTGCCATCAGTGAAAACACTGCAACTAATGAAAAACTGTTTTTT. The chain couples TRBV10-3 to TRBJ1-4; D remains unclear. The CDR3 extends over 15 amino acids. From germline, CDR1 is ENHRY and CDR2 SYGVKD. Trimming stripped 3 bases from V and 0 bases from J, with 8 bases between.

The gene calls are TRBV7-9 and TRBJ2-7; 11 positions agree with TRBD1. This CDR3 has 15 residues. Trimming removed 5 bases from V and 2 bases from J; junction bases left unmatched: 5. The V gene's germline CDR1 is SEHNR and CDR2 FQNEAQ (reference sequence). CDR3 residues: CASSAGTGGTYEQYF. DNA for the CDR3: TGTGCCAGCAGCGCCGGGACAGGGGGAACCTACGAGCAGTACTTC.

This chain links TRBV10-3 with TRBJ1-3; D is possibly TRBD1 (5 bases). The germline gives CDR1 ENHRY, CDR2 SYGVKD. Trimming removed 3 bases at V and 6 bases at J, with 9 bases between. This CDR3 spans 13 amino acids. The CDR3 spells CAISDSGVNTIYF. For the CDR3, the DNA is TGTGCCATCAGTGACTCGGGGGTAAACACCATATATTTT.

This clone was counted only a few times. Here the CDR3 reads CASSPQGVSVYGYTF. For the CDR3, the DNA is TGTGCCAGCAGCCCACAGGGGGTCTCTGTATATGGCTACACCTTC. V usage is TRBV2 and J usage is TRBJ1-2, with 8 positions matching TRBD1. Germline CDR1 SNHLY, CDR2 FYNNEI. With 6 bases clipped from V and 5 bases from J, the junction kept 11 bases outside the gene matches. The CDR3 spans 15 residues.

The chain couples TRBV11-2 to TRBJ1-1; D is uncertain. Germline lookup yields CDR1 SGHAT and CDR2 FQNNGV. The CDR3 has 14 residues. V was cut by 2 bases and J by 5 bases, with 12 bases left in between. The CDR3 reads CASSLTARETEAFF. CDR3 nucleotides: TGTGCCAGCAGCTTAACGGCGAGGGAAACTGAAGCTTTCTTT. Drawing the rest from reference TRBV11-2 and TRBJ1-1, the complete variable domain is EAGVAQSPRYKIIEKRQSVAFWCNPISGHATLYWYQQILGQGPKLLIQFQNNGVVDDSQLPKDRFSAERLKGVDSTLKIQPAKLEDSAVYLCASSLTARETEAFFGQGTRLTVV.

The chain has TRBV7-6 and TRBJ1-1; weak D call: TRBD1 (6 bases). Per the germline V gene, CDR1 is SGHVS and CDR2 is FNYEAQ. Trimming removed 4 bases from V and 6 bases from J, with 9 bases in between. The CDR3 covers 12 residues. The CDR3 DNA sequence: TGTGCCAGCAGCTCCCAGGGGTCTGAAGCTTTCTTT. As protein: CASSSQGSEAFF.

This chain uses TRBV10-1 with TRBJ2-2, with 8 positions matching TRBD1. The germline CDR1 and CDR2 sequences are WNHNN and SYGVQD (reference sequence). The J segment lost 4 bases and the V segment lost 6 bases, leaving 7 bases of the junction unmatched. The CDR3 length is 15 residues. CDR3 residues: CASRNTDRATGELFF. As DNA, the CDR3 is TGCGCCAGCAGGAATACGGACAGGGCCACCGGGGAGCTGTTTTTT.

The gene calls are TRBV6-4 and TRBJ1-1; D is undetermined. V lost 6 bases to trimming and J lost 4 bases, with 15 bases between them. Germline assignment: CDR1 MRHNA and CDR2 SNTAGT. The CDR3 is 14 amino acids. As DNA, the CDR3 is TGTGCCAGCAGACCGGGAGCCGCGGGCACTGAAGCTTTCTTT. This gives the protein CASRPGAAGTEAFF.

The chain employs TRBV7-8 and TRBJ1-4, with D unresolved. CDR1 and CDR2 from the germline V gene are SGHVS and FQNEAQ. The CDR3 is 13 amino acids. V lost 4 bases and J lost 10, with 13 bases in between. The DNA of the CDR3 is TGTGCCAGCAGCTCCCAGTACTTACGAAAACTGTTTTTT. Amino acid sequence: CASSSQYLRKLFF.

Worth noting for this clone: An end of the junction does not agree with germline; a read error may underlie this. The chain has TRBV3-1 (or the pseudogene TRBV3-2) and TRBJ1-2, with TRBD1 matching over 9 bases. Germline V gives CDR1 LGHDT, CDR2 YNNKEL (reference sequence). The CDR3 extends over 12 amino acids. The CDR3 nucleotides read TGTGCCAGCCGCTGGATGGGACAGGGACTATTCTTC. This sequence encodes CASRWMGQGLFF.

This chain uses TRBV19 with TRBJ1-2; D is unresolved. The CDR3 contains 14 residues. Trimming stripped 0 bases from V and 14 bases from J, with 19 bases between. Germline CDR1 is LNHDA and CDR2 is SQIVND (reference sequence). CDR3 DNA sequence: TGTGCCAGTAGTATAGATCACCGAGGCGGGGTCCTAACCTTC. It yields the protein CASSIDHRGGVLTF.

V usage is TRBV7-2 and J usage is TRBJ1-6; 8 bases line up with TRBD1. The J segment lost 3 bases and the V segment lost 2 bases, leaving 6 bases of the junction unmatched. The CDR3 is 17 residues long. Germline V gives CDR1 SGHTA, CDR2 FQGNSA. CDR3 DNA sequence: TGTGCCAGCAGCTTAACCCGGACAGGGAACTATAATTCACCCCTCCACTTT. Protein sequence: CASSLTRTGNYNSPLHF. The whole variable domain, remainder taken from reference TRBV7-2 and TRBJ1-6, is GAGVSQSPSNKVTEKGKDVELRCDPISGHTALYWYRQSLGQGLEFLIYFQGNSAPDKSGLPSDRFSAERTGGSVSTLTIQRTQQEDSAVYLCASSLTRTGNYNSPLHFGNGTRLTVT.

This chain links TRBV9 with TRBJ1-3; D call uncertain. Germline assignment: CDR1 SGDLS and CDR2 YYNGEE. There are 15 residues in the CDR3. V lost 3 bases and J 0 bases, leaving 10 bases between the germline ends. The CDR3 coding sequence is TGTGCCAGCAGCGGTGAGGGTTTCTCTGGAAACACCATATATTTT. Its protein is CASSGEGFSGNTIYF.

CDR3 nucleotides: TGCGCCAGCAGCCCGATGGGACTAGCGGGGGAAAAGAGCTCCTACAATGAGCAGTTCTTC. Translation: CASSPMGLAGEKSSYNEQFF. The chain couples TRBV5-1 to TRBJ2-1; 14 nucleotides align to TRBD2. Germline lookup yields CDR1 SGHRS and CDR2 YFSETQ. The CDR3 contains 20 residues. V lost 4 bases to trimming and J lost 0 bases; unmatched junction nucleotides: 12.

V gene TRBV7-2 combines with J gene TRBJ2-2, with D possibly being TRBD1 (5 bases). CDR1 and CDR2 (germline): SGHTA, FQGNSA. With 3 bases removed from V and 2 bases from J, the gap between germline ends came to 13 bases. This CDR3 has 16 residues. CDR3 sequence: CASSFTGDPNTGELFF. The CDR3 nucleotides are TGTGCCAGCAGCTTTACAGGAGATCCCAACACCGGGGAGCTGTTTTTT. Based on the CDR3 plus reference TRBV7-2 and TRBJ2-2, the full variable domain is GAGVSQSPSNKVTEKGKDVELRCDPISGHTALYWYRQSLGQGLEFLIYFQGNSAPDKSGLPSDRFSAERTGGSVSTLTIQRTQQEDSAVYLCASSFTGDPNTGELFFGEGSRLTVL.

The chain combines TRBV6-2 or TRBV6-3 with TRBJ2-3, with 11 bases fitting TRBD1. Per the germline V gene, CDR1 is MNHEY and CDR2 is SVGEGT. CDR3 size: 17 residues. Trimming removed 6 bases from V and 5 bases from J; junction bases left unmatched: 13. The CDR3 region has the DNA TGTGCCAGCAGCCCTTTCGGACAGGGGGCGCGGGTAGATACGCAGTATTTT. Its protein is CASSPFGQGARVDTQYF.

This clone was seen a few times. The chain links TRBV5-4 to TRBJ2-3; weak D call: TRBD2 (6 bases). The V end lost 0 bases, the J end lost 9 bases, and 23 bases lay between the germline ends. This CDR3 has 17 amino acids. The germline V gene encodes CDR1 SGHNT and CDR2 YYREEE (reference sequence). The CDR3 protein is CASSLAFRGTRRRTQYF. The CDR3 DNA reads TGTGCCAGCAGCTTGGCATTCCGGGGGACTCGGAGGAGAACGCAGTATTTT.

This clone appeared once. This chain links TRBV18 with TRBJ1-6; 7 bases map to TRBD1. J was trimmed by 10 bases and V by 0 bases; bases with no gene match: 0. Looked up from germline, CDR1 is KGHSH and CDR2 is LQKENI. The CDR3 extends over 13 amino acids. This CDR3 reads CASSPPQGSPLHF. CDR3 DNA: TGTGCCAGCTCACCACCACAGGGGTCACCCCTCCACTTT.

This clone has a single count. The CDR3 loop is CASSLGGETGNTIYF. The CDR3 DNA reads as TGTGCCAGCAGCTTAGGGGGGGAGACCGGAAACACCATATATTTT. The rearrangement uses TRBV7-2 and TRBJ1-3, with D possibly being TRBD1 (5 bases). CDR1 is SGHTA, CDR2 FQGNSA, per germline. The CDR3 is 15 amino acids. V was clipped by 1 base and J by 4 bases, with 11 bases between them.

This chain connects TRBV19 to TRBJ1-4; 7 bases are a match to TRBD1. The CDR3 is 15 residues long. Germline V gives CDR1 LNHDA, CDR2 SQIVND (reference sequence). J lost 7 bases, V lost 6 bases, and 11 bases had no gene match. For the CDR3, the DNA is TGTGCCAGTAGAGTTGACAGGGCGAGAGGTGAAAAACTGTTTTTT. Translating gives CASRVDRARGEKLFF.

The chain carries TRBV28 and TRBJ2-7; D remains ambiguous. Trimming removed 5 bases from V and 2 bases from J, with 22 bases in between. The germline gives CDR1 MDHEN, CDR2 SYDVKM. The CDR3 runs 17 residues. CDR3 sequence reads: CASSPLSGLLRAYEQYF. CDR3 bases: TGTGCCAGCAGTCCCCTCTCCGGTCTCCTCCGGGCCTACGAGCAGTACTTC.

This clone showed up just once. The V and J genes are TRBV6-5 and TRBJ2-1; TRBD2 aligns across 8 bases. The V gene end was trimmed by 7 bases and the J gene end by 6 bases; junction bases not matched to a gene: 5. CDR3 length: 13 residues. Looked up from germline, CDR1 is MNHEY and CDR2 is SVGAGI. For the CDR3, the DNA is TGTGCCAGCACCAGAACTAGCGGCAATGAGCAGTTCTTC. Translated: CASTRTSGNEQFF.